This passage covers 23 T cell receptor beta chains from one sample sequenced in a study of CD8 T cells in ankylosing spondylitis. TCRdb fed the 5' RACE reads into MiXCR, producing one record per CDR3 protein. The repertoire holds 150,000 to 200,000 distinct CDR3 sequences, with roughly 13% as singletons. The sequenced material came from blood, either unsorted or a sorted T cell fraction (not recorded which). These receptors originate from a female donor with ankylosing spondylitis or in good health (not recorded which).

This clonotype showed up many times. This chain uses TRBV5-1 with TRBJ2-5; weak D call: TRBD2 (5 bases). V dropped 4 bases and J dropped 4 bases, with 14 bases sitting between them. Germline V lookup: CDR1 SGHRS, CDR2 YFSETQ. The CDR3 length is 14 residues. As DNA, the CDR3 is TGCGCCAGCAGCCGCGGGCTAGCACCAGAGACCCAGTACTTC. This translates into CASSRGLAPETQYF.

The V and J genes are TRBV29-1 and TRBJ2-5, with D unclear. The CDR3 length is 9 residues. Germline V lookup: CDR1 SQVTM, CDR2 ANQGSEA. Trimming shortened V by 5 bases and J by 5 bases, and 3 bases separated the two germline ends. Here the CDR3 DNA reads TGCAGCGTTTCGGAGACCCAGTACTTC. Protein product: CSVSETQYF. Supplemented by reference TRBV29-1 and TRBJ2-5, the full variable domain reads SAVISQKPSRDICQRGTSLTIQCQVDSQVTMMFWYRQQPGQSLTLIATANQGSEATYESGFVIDKFPISRPNLTFSTLTVSNMSPEDSSIYLCSVSETQYFGPGTRLLVL.

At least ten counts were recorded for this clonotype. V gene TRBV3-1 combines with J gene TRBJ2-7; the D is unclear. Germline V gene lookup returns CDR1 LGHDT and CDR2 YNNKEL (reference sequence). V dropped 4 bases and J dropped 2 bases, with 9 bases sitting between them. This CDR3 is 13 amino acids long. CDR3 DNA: TGTGCCAGCAGCCTAGATGGCCCCTACGAGCAGTACTTC. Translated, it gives CASSLDGPYEQYF.

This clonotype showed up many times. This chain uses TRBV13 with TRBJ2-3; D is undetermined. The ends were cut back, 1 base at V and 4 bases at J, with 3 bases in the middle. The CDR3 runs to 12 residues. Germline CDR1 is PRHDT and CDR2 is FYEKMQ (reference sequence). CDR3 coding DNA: TGTGCCAGCAGCTTAGACGCAGATACGCAGTATTTT. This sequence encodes CASSLDADTQYF.

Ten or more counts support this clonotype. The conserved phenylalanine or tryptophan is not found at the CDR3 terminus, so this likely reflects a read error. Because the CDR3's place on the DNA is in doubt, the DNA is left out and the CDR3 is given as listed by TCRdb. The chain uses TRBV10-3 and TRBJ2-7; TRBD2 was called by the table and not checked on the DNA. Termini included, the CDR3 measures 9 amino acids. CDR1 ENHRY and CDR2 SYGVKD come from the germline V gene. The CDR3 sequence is CAIPRREPP.

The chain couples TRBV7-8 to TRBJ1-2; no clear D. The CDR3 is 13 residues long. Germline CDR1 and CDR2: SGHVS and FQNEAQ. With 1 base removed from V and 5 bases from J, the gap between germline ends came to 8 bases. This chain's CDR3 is CASSLVTEYGYTF. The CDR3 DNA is TGTGCCAGCAGCTTAGTCACTGAATATGGCTACACCTTC.

The CDR3 sequence is CASSFPLRPNEQFF. The DNA of the CDR3 is TGTGCCAGTAGTTTTCCTCTGCGTCCCAATGAGCAGTTCTTC. The chain carries TRBV19 and TRBJ2-1; no clear D gene. The CDR3 has 14 residues. Germline CDR1 and CDR2: LNHDA and SQIVND (reference sequence). V dropped 5 bases and J dropped 6 bases, with 14 bases sitting between them.

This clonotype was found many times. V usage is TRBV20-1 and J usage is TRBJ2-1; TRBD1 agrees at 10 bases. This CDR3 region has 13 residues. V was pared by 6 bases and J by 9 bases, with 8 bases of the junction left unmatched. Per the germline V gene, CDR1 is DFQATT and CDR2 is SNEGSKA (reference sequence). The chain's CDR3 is CSALGQGVFEQFF. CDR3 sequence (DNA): TGCAGTGCACTTGGACAGGGGGTCTTTGAGCAGTTCTTC.

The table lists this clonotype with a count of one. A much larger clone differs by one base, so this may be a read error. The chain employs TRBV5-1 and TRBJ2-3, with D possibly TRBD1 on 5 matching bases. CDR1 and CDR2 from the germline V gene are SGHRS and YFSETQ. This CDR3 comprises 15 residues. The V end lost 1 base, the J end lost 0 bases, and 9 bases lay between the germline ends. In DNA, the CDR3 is TGCGCCAGCAGCTTGAGGGGCACCAGCACAGATACGCAGTATTTT. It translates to CASSLRGTSTDTQYF.

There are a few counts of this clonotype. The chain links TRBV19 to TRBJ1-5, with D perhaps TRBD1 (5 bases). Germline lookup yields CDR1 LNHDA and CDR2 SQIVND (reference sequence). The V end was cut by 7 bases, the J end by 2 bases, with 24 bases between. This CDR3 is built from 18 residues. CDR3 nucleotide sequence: TGTGCCAGTAAAACCGGGACTACCCCATTTCCTGGCAATCAGCCCCAGCATTTT. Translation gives CASKTGTTPFPGNQPQHF.

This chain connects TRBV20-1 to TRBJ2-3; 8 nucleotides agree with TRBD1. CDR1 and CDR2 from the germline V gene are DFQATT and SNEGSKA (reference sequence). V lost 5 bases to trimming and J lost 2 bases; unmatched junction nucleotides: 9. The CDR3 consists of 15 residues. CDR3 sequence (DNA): TGCAGTGCTGGCCCAGGGACAGGCTACACAGATACGCAGTATTTT. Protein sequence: CSAGPGTGYTDTQYF.

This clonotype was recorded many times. The CDR3 protein is CASSHDIPSGELFF. DNA for the CDR3: TGTGCCAGCAGCCACGACATCCCATCCGGGGAGCTGTTTTTT. The rearrangement links TRBV9 to TRBJ2-2; D remains ambiguous. Per the germline V gene, CDR1 is SGDLS and CDR2 is YYNGEE. V lost 4 bases, J lost 6 bases, and 13 bases lay in between. This CDR3 has 14 amino acids.

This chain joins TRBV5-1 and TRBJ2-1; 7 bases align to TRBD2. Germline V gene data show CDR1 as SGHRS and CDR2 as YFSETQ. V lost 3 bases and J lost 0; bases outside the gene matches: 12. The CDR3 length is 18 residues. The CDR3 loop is CASSSYGASGSSYNEQFF. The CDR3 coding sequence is TGCGCCAGCAGCTCATACGGGGCTAGCGGAAGCTCCTACAATGAGCAGTTCTTC. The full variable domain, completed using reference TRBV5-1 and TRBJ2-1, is KAGVTQTPRYLIKTRGQQVTLSCSPISGHRSVSWYQQTPGQGLQFLFEYFSETQRNKGNFPGRFSGRQFSNSRSEMNVSTLELGDSALYLCASSSYGASGSSYNEQFFGPGTRLTVL.

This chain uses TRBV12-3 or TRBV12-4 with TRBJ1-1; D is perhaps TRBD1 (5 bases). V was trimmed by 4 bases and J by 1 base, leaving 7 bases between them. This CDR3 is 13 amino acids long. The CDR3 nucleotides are TGTGCCAGCAGTTCAGGACAGAACACTGAAGCTTTCTTT. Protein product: CASSSGQNTEAFF.

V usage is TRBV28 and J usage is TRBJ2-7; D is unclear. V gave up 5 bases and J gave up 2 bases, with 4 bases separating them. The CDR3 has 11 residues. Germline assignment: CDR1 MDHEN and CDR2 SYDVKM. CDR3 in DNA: TGTGCCAGCAGTAATACCTACGAGCAGTACTTC. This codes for CASSNTYEQYF.

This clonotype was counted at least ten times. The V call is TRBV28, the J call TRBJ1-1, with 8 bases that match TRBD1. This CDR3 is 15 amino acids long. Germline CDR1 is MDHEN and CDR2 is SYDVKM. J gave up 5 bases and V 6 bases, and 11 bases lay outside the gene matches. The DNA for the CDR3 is TGTGCCAGCAGCTTGCCCAGGGGGCTAGGAACTGAAGCTTTCTTT. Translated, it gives CASSLPRGLGTEAFF.

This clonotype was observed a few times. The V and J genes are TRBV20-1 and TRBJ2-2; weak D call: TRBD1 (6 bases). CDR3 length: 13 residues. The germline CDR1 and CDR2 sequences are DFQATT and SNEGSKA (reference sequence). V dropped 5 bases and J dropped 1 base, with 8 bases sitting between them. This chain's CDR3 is CSAPRGNTGELFF. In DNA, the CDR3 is TGCAGTGCTCCCAGGGGGAACACCGGGGAGCTGTTTTTT.

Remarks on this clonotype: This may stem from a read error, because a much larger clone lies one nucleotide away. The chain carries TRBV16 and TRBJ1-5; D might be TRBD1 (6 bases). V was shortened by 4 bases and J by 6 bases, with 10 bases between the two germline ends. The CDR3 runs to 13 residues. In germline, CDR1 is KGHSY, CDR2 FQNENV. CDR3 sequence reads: CASSLSGAQPQHF. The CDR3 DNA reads TGTGCCAGCAGCCTTTCAGGGGCTCAGCCCCAGCATTTT. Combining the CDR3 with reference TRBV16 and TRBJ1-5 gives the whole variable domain GEEVAQTPKHLVRGEGQKAKLYCAPIKGHSYVFWYQQVLKNEFKFLISFQNENVFDETGMPKERFSAKCLPNSPCSLEIQATKLEDSAVYFCASSLSGAQPQHFGDGTRLSIL.

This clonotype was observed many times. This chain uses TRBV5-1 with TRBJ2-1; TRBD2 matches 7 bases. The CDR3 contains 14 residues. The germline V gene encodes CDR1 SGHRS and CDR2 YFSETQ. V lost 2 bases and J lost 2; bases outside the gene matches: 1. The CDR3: CASSFGTTYNEQFF. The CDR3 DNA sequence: TGCGCCAGCAGCTTTGGGACTACCTACAATGAGCAGTTCTTC.

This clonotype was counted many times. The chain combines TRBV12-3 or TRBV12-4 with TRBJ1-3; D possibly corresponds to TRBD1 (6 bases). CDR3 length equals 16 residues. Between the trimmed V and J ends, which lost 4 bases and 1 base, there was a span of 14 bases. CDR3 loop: CASSSHQGFSGNTIYF. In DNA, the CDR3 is TGTGCCAGCAGTTCGCACCAGGGGTTTTCTGGAAACACCATATATTTT.

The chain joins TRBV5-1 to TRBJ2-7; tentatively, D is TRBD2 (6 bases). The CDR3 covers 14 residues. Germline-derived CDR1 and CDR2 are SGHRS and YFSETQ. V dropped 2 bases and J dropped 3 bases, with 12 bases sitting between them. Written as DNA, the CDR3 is TGCGCCAGCAGCTTAGCGGGTCCTGACTACGAGCAGTACTTC. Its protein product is CASSLAGPDYEQYF.

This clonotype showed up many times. Here the CDR3 DNA reads TGTGCCAGTAGAGGTCTGGGGGCCCGAGAGACCCAGTACTTC. Its protein is CASRGLGARETQYF. V and J are TRBV19 and TRBJ2-5, with D possibly matching TRBD1 (6 bases). Trimming removed 6 bases from V and 4 bases from J, with 15 bases in between. Germline V CDR1 and CDR2: LNHDA, SQIVND (reference sequence). The CDR3 has 14 residues.

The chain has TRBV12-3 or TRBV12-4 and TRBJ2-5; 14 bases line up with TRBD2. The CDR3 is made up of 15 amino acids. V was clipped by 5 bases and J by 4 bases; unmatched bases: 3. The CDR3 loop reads CASSGTSGRGETQYF. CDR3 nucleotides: TGTGCCAGCAGTGGGACTAGCGGGAGAGGAGAGACCCAGTACTTC.